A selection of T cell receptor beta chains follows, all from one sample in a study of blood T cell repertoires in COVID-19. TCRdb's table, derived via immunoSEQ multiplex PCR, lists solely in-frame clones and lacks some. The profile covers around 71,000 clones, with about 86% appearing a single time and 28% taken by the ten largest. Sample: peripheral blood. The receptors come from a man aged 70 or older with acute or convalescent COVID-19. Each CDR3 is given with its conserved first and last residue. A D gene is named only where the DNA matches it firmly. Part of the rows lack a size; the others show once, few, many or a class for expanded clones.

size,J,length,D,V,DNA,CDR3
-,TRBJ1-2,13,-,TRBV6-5,TGTGCCAGCAAGGGCCAGGGGAACTATGGCTACACCTTC,CASKGQGNYGYTF
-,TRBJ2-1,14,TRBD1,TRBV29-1,TGCAGCGTTGAGGCCGGGACAGGGGGAAATGAGCAGTTCTTC,CSVEAGTGGNEQFF
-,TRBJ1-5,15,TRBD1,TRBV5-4,TGTGCCAGCAGCACAGGGGAATCGGGCAATCAGCCCCAGCATTTT,CASSTGESGNQPQHF
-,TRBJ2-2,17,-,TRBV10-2,TGCGCCAGCAAACAAAGGACAGGCGGGACGAACACCGGGGAGCTGTTTTTT,CASKQRTGGTNTGELFF
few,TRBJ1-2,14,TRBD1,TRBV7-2,TGTGCCAGCAGCTCGCCGAGTACAGGGGTGCGCTACACCTTC,CASSSPSTGVRYTF
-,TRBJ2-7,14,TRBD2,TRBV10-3,TGTGCCACCTCTAGCGGGGGTTTCTCCTACGAGCAGTACTTC,CATSSGGFSYEQYF
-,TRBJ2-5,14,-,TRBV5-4,TGTGCCAGCAGCTTGGTCGGGGGGCGGGAGACCCAGTACTTC,CASSLVGGRETQYF
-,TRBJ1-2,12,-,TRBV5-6,TGTGCCAGCAGCTTGTCGAACTATGGCTACACCTTC,CASSLSNYGYTF
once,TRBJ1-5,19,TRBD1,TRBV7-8,TGTGCCAGCAGCCCGTTTACGGGGACAGGGGAGGTTAACAATCAGCCCCAGCATTTT,CASSPFTGTGEVNNQPQHF
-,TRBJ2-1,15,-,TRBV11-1,TGTGCCAGCAGCTGGGGCGGTTCAAGGGACAATGAGCAGTTCTTC,CASSWGGSRDNEQFF
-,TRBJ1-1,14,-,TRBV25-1,TGTGCCAGCCGACCCGACACTCGCAACACTGAAGCTTTCTTT,CASRPDTRNTEAFF
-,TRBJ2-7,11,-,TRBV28,TGTGCCAGCGGAGGATACTACGAGCAGTACTTC,CASGGYYEQYF
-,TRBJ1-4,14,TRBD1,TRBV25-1,TGTGCCACCCAAGAGACAGGGTTTCAAGAAAAACTGTTTTTT,CATQETGFQEKLFF
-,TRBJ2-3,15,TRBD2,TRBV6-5,TGTGCCAGTCGGGGGGGGGAGATCAACACAGATACGCAGTATTTT,CASRGGEINTDTQYF
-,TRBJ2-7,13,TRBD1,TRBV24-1,TGTGCCACCAGTGATCCAGGGGGCGGGGAGCAGTACTTC,CATSDPGGGEQYF
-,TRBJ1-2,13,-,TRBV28,TGTGCCAGCACCACCCCCGGGAACGACGACTACACCTTC,CASTTPGNDDYTF
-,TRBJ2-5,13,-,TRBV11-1,TGTGCCAGCAGCTTAGTATTCCGAGAGACCCAGTACTTC,CASSLVFRETQYF
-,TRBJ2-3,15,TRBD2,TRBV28,TGTGCCAGCAGTTCCCAGCGGGAACGCACAGATACGCAGTATTTT,CASSSQRERTDTQYF
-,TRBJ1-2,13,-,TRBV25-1,TGTGCCAGCAGGGTTACAGGGTCAGATGGCTACACCTTC,CASRVTGSDGYTF
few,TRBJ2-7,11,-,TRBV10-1,TGCGCCAGCAGTGGGGGCGACGAGCAGTACTTC,CASSGGDEQYF
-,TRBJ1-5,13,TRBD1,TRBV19,TGTGCTACGACAGGGTTAGGGGATCAGCCCCAGCATTTT,CATTGLGDQPQHF
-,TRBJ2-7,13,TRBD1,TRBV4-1,TGCGCCAGCAGCCAAGGGGCAGGGGGAGTAGAGTACTTC,CASSQGAGGVEYF
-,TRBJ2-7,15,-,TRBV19,TGTGCCAGTAGTATAGCCGGGACAAAGACCTACGAGCAGTACTTC,CASSIAGTKTYEQYF
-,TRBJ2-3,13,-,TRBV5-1,TGCGCCAGCTCGCGGGGCGGAAAAGATACGCAGTATTTT,CASSRGGKDTQYF
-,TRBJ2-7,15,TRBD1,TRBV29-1,TGCAGCGTGAATGACTTGACAGGGGGTTTCTACGAGCAGTACTTC,CSVNDLTGGFYEQYF
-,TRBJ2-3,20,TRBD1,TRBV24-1,TGTGCCACCAGTGATGCGGACAGGGGGCAGATAGGTTATGAGCCAGATACGCAGTATTTT,CATSDADRGQIGYEPDTQYF
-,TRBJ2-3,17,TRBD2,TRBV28,TGTGCCAGCAGTTCCGGGATGAGCGGGAGGAAGGGGTATACGCAGTATTTT,CASSSGMSGRKGYTQYF
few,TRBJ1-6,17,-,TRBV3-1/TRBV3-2,TGTGCCAGCAGCCCGCGAGGGTCGCGCTCCTATAATTCACCCCTCCACTTT,CASSPRGSRSYNSPLHF
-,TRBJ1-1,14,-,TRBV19,TGTGCCAGTAGTATTAGACGGGAGAACACTGAAGCTTTCTTT,CASSIRRENTEAFF
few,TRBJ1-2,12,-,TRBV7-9,TGTGCCAGCAGCATCGACAGCTATGGCTACACCTTC,CASSIDSYGYTF
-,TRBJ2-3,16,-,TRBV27,TGTGCCAGCAGTTTATTAGGGGGTTTGGGCACAGATACGCAGTATTTT,CASSLLGGLGTDTQYF
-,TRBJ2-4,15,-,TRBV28,TGTGCCAGCAGTACCCAGCGAGTAGCCAAAAACATTCAGTACTTC,CASSTQRVAKNIQYF
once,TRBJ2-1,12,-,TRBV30,TGTGCCTCTACCTACGGGGTTGATGAGCAGTTCTTC,CASTYGVDEQFF
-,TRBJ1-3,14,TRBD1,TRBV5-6,TGTGCCAGCAGATGGGGACAGGTTGGAAACACCATATATTTT,CASRWGQVGNTIYF